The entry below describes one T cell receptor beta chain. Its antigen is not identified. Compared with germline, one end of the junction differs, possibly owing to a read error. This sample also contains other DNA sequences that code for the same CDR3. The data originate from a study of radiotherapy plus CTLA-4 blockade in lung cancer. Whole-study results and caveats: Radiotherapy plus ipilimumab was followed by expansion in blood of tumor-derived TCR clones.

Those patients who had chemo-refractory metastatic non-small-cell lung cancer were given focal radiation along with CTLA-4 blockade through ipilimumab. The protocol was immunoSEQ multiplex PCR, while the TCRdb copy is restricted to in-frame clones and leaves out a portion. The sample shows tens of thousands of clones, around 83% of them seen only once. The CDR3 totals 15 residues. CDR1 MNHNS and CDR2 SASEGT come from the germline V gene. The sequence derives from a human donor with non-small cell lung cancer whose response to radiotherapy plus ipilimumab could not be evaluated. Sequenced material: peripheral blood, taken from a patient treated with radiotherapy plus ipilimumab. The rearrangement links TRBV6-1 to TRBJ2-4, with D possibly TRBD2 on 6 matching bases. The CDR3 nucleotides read TGTGCTAGCAGTGATGGGGGGTTAGCCAAAAACATTCAGTACTTC. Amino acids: CASSDGGLAKNIQYF.